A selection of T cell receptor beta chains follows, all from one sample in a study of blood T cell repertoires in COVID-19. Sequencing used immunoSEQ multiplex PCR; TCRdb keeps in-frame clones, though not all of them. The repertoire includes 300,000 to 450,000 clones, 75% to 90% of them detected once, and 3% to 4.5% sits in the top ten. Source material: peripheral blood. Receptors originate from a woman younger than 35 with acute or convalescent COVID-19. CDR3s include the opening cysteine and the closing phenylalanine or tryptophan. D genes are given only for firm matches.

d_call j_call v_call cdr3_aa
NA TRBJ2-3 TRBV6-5 CASSPQGPVDTQYF
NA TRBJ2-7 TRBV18 CASSPSQGTGYEQYF
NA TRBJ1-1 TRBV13 CASRLYSYNTEAFF
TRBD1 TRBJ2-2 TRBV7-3 CASSLTTGTGELFF
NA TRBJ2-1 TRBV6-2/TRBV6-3 CASSYSIGVSVSSSYNEQFF
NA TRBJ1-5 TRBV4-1 CASSPKSEAVLNQPQHF
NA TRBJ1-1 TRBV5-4 CASSHSDTLEAFF
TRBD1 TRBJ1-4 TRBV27 CASSLFLTGGETNEKLFF
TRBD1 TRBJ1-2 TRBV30 CACGTGTFDYTF
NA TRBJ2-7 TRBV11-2 CASSLEFTRGEQYF
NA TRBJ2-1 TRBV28 CASSGYNEQFF
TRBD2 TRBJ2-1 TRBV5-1 CASSELAGGNEQFF
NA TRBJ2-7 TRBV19 CASSSRQSYEQYF
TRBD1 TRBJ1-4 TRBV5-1 CASSLSRPGQNNEKLFF
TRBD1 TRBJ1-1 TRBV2 CASRETGAGTEAFF
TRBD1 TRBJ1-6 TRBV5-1 CASSRGQDSYNSPLHF
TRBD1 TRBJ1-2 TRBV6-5 CASTLGQGITGYTF
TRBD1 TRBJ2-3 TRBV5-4 CASSETGTGGTDTQYF
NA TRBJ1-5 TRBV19 CASRQGDQPQHF
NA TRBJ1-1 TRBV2 CASTGGDTEAFF
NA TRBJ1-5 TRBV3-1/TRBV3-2 CASSQAGDQPQHF
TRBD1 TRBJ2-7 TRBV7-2 CASSFDRGKYEQYF
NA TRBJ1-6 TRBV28 CASSSSGHYNSPLHF
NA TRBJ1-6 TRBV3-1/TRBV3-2 CASSQVIGGDNSPLHF
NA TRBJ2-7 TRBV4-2 CASSQGVAASYEQYF
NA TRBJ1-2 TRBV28 CASSPLGANGGYGYTF
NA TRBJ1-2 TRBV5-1 CASSLAGDGGYTF